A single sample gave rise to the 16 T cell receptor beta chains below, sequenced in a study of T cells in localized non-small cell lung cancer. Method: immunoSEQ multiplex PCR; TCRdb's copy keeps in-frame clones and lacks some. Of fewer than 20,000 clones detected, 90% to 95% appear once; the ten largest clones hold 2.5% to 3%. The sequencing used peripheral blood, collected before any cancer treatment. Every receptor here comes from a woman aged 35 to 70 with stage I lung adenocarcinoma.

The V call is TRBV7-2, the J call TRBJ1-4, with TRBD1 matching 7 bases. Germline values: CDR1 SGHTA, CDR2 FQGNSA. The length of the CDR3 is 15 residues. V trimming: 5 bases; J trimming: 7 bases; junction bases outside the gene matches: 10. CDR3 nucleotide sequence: TGTGCCAGCAGCCCCGCAGGGGGGACCGGTGAAAAACTGTTTTTT. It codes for CASSPAGGTGEKLFF.

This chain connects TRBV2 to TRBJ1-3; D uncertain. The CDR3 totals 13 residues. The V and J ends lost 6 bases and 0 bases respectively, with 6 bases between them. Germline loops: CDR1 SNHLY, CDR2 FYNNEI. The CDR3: CASRPGSGNTIYF. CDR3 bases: TGTGCCAGCAGGCCAGGCTCTGGAAACACCATATATTTT.

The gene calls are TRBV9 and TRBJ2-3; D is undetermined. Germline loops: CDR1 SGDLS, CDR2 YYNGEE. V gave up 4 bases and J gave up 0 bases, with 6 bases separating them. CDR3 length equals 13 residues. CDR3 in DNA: TGTGCCAGCAGCCTAATTAGCACAGATACGCAGTATTTT. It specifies CASSLISTDTQYF.

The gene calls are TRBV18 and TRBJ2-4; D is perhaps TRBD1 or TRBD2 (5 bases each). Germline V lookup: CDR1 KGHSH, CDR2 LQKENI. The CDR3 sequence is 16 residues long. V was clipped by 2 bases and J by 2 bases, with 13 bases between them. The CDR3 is CASSPGIWGTKNIQYF. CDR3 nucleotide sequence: TGTGCCAGCTCACCAGGTATCTGGGGGACCAAAAACATTCAGTACTTC.

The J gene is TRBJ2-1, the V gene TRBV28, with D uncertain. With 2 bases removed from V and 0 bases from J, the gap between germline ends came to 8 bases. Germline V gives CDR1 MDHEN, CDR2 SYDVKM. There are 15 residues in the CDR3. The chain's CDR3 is CASSLGPSSYNEQFF. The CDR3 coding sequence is TGTGCCAGCAGTTTAGGGCCTAGCTCCTACAATGAGCAGTTCTTC. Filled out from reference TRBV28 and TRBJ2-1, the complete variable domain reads DVKVTQSSRYLVKRTGEKVFLECVQDMDHENMFWYRQDPGLGLRLIYFSYDVKMKEKGDIPEGYSVSREKKERFSLILESASTNQTSMYLCASSLGPSSYNEQFFGPGTRLTVL.

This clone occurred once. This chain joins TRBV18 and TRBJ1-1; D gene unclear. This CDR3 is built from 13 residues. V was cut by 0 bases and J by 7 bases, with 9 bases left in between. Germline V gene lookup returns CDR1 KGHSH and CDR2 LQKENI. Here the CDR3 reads CASSPPHNFEAFF. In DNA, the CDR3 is TGTGCCAGCTCACCACCGCATAATTTTGAAGCTTTCTTT.

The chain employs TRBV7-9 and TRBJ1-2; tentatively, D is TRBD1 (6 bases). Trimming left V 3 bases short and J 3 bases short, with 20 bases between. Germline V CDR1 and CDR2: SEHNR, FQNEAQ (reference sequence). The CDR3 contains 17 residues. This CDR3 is CASSLTPTDGTHYGYTF. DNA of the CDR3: TGTGCCAGCAGCTTGACCCCAACTGACGGGACACACTATGGCTACACCTTC.

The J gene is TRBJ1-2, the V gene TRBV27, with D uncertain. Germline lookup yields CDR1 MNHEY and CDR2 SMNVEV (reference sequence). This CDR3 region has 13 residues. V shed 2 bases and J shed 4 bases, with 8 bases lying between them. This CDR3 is CASSLTGSYGYTF. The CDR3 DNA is TGTGCCAGCAGTTTAACGGGCAGCTATGGCTACACCTTC.

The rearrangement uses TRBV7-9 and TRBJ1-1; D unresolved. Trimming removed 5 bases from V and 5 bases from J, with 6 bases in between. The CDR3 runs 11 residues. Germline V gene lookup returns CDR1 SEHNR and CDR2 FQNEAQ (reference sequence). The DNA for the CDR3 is TGTGCCAGCAGCCGAGGGACTGAAGCTTTCTTT. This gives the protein CASSRGTEAFF.

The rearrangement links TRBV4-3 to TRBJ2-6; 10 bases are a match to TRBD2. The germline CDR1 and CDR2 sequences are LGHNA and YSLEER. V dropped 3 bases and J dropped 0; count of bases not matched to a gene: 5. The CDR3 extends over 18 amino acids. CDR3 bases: TGCGCCAGCAGCCAGGGGACTAGCGTTATCTCTGGGGCCAACGTCCTGACTTTC. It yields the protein CASSQGTSVISGANVLTF.

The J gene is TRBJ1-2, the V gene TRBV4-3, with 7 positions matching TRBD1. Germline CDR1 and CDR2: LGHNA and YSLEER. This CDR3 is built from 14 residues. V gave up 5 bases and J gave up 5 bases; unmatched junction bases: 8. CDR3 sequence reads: CASSDRGQIYGYTF. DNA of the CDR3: TGCGCCAGCAGCGATAGGGGACAGATTTATGGCTACACCTTC.

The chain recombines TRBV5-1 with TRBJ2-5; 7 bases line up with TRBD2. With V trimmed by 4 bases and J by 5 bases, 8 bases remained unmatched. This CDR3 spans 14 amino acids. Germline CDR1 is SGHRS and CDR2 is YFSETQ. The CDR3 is CASSSSGSGETQYF. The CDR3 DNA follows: TGCGCCAGCAGCAGTAGCGGGTCCGGGGAGACCCAGTACTTC.

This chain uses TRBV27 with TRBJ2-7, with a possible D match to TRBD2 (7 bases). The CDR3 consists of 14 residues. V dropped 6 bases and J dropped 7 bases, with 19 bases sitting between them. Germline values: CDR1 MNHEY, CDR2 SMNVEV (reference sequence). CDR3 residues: CASRGGAPRNEQYF. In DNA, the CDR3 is TGTGCCAGCAGGGGGGGGGCTCCCCGGAATGAGCAGTACTTC.

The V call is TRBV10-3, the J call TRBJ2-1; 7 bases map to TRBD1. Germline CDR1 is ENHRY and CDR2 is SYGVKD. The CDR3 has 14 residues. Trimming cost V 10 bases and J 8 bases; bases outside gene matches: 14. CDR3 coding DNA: TGTGCCACCCGATTATCCCGGGACAGTGATGAGCAGTTCTTC. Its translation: CATRLSRDSDEQFF.

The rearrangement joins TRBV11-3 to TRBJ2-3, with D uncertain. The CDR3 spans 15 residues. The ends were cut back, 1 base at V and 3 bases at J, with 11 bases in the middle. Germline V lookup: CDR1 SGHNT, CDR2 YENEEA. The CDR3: CASSLAPGQTDTQYF. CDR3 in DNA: TGTGCCAGCAGCTTAGCCCCGGGCCAGACAGATACGCAGTATTTT.

In DNA, the CDR3 is TGTGCCAGCAGCGTAGTTGGTGGCGGGGCCCTGAATGAGCAGTTCTTC. Its protein product is CASSVVGGGALNEQFF. The chain is built from TRBV9 and TRBJ2-1; the D gene is possibly TRBD2 (6 bases). The CDR3 is 16 amino acids. Trimming removed 0 bases at V and 7 bases at J, with 17 bases between. CDR1 and CDR2 (germline): SGDLS, YYNGEE. The full variable domain, completed using reference TRBV9 and TRBJ2-1, is DSGVTQTPKHLITATGQRVTLRCSPRSGDLSVYWYQQSLDQGLQFLIQYYNGEERAKGNILERFSAQQFPDLHSELNLSSLELGDSALYFCASSVVGGGALNEQFFGPGTRLTVL.